Presented here are 4 T cell receptor beta chains from one specimen sequenced in a study of T cells in Graves' hyperthyroidism and ophthalmopathy. Amplification of TCR beta CDR3 regions was performed using RNA transcripts as template. When the TCR CDR3 underwent first-round RT-PCR, the HTBI primer set was used. TCRdb redid the calling of the multiplex PCR reads with MiXCR, one entry per CDR3 protein. The table lists a few hundred thousand distinct CDR3 sequences, around 46% of them singletons, with about 8.3% in the top ten. The sample was peripheral blood or thyroid tissue (not recorded which). These receptors all come from a woman aged 18-35 years with Graves' hyperthyroidism.

A remark on this clonotype: This could be a read error, since a much larger clone is one nucleotide away. The CDR3 region is CATSAANSNQPQHF. As DNA, the CDR3 is TGTGCCACCAGTGCAGCAAATAGCAATCAGCCCCAGCATTTT. This chain connects TRBV24-1 to TRBJ1-5; D is undetermined. This CDR3 is built from 14 residues. Trimming pared 5 bases from V and 0 bases from J, leaving 7 bases between. Germline CDR1 reads KGHDR; CDR2 reads SFDVKD.

The rearrangement joins TRBV12-3 or TRBV12-4 to TRBJ2-1, with D unresolved. The CDR3 consists of 15 residues. With 5 bases removed from V and 0 bases from J, the gap between germline ends came to 11 bases. CDR3 nucleotide sequence: TGTGCCAGCAGTCCGCACCAGAGCTCCTACAATGAGCAGTTCTTC. It encodes CASSPHQSSYNEQFF.

This clonotype was seen ten or more times. The rearrangement joins TRBV7-9 to TRBJ1-1; 7 positions agree with TRBD1. V was clipped by 1 base and J by 2 bases; unmatched bases: 10. CDR3 size: 17 residues. Looked up from germline, CDR1 is SEHNR and CDR2 is FQNEAQ (reference sequence). CDR3 in amino acids: CASSLVVPGQRNTEAFF. The CDR3 DNA sequence: TGTGCCAGCAGCTTAGTTGTCCCGGGACAGAGAAACACTGAAGCTTTCTTT.

The V call is TRBV12-3 or TRBV12-4, the J call TRBJ1-6; D uncertain. V lost 6 bases, J lost 13 bases, and 16 bases lay in between. CDR3 length: 13 residues. The chain's CDR3 is CASSLSSGQPLHF. The CDR3 DNA reads as TGTGCCAGCAGCCTAAGCAGTGGTCAGCCCCTCCACTTT.